What follows are 10 T cell receptor beta chains derived from one specimen sequenced in a study of breast tumors, draining lymph nodes, adjacent tissues. Axillary draining lymph nodes of breast cancer patients supplied the node samples. TCRdb reprocessed the multiplex PCR reads via MiXCR and lists one record per CDR3 protein. The top ten clones hold roughly 3.5% of a sample with some 230,000 distinct CDR3 sequences, less than 35% of them seen once. Sequences were obtained from axillary lymph node tissue. All receptors come from a female donor with breast cancer. Some clones in this sample may be carry-over from other donors' samples.

This clonotype was seen repeatedly, ten times or more. The genes are TRBV7-3 and TRBJ2-3; possibly TRBD1 for D (6 bases). The germline CDR1 and CDR2 sequences are SGHTA and FQGTGA. The CDR3 contains 14 residues. Deletions cut 4 bases from V and 5 bases from J, with 13 bases between. In DNA form, the CDR3 reads TGTGCCAGCAGCTCCCAGGGGCCCTTAGATACGCAGTATTTT. This translates into CASSSQGPLDTQYF.

Note on this clonotype: A much larger clone is a single base away; this may be a read error. This rearrangement joins TRBV12-5 to TRBJ2-1; TRBD2 aligns across 9 bases. The V gene end was trimmed by 3 bases and the J gene end by 4 bases; junction bases not matched to a gene: 7. There are 16 residues in the CDR3. Looked up from germline, CDR1 is LGHNT and CDR2 is FRNRAP. The CDR3 loop is CASGFVRSGGYNEQFF. In nucleotides, the CDR3 is TGTGCTAGTGGTTTCGTACGAAGCGGGGGGTACAATGAGCAGTTCTTC.

In this sample, this clonotype turned up a few times. The chain couples TRBV9 to TRBJ2-4, with 8 bases aligning to TRBD1. Germline trimming cut 2 bases from V and 9 bases from J; bases unmatched to any gene: 4. CDR3 length: 13 residues. The germline gives CDR1 SGDLS, CDR2 YYNGEE. The DNA for the CDR3 is TGTGCCAGCAGCGTCCAGGGGGCTGGCATTCAGTACTTC. Translating gives CASSVQGAGIQYF. Using reference TRBV9 and TRBJ2-4 for the parts outside the CDR3, the full variable domain is DSGVTQTPKHLITATGQRVTLRCSPRSGDLSVYWYQQSLDQGLQFLIQYYNGEERAKGNILERFSAQQFPDLHSELNLSSLELGDSALYFCASSVQGAGIQYFGAGTRLSVL.

This clonotype was counted many times. The chain has TRBV18 and TRBJ1-5, with D uncertain. The germline CDR1 and CDR2 sequences are KGHSH and LQKENI. The V and J ends lost 2 bases and 5 bases respectively, with 7 bases between them. The CDR3 spans 13 residues. The CDR3 DNA follows: TGTGCCAGCTCACCAGGGCGAGATCAGCCCCAGCATTTT. Its translation: CASSPGRDQPQHF.

The gene calls are TRBV12-3 or TRBV12-4 and TRBJ1-2; 9 bases agree with TRBD1. The length of the CDR3 is 15 residues. With V trimmed by 3 bases and J by 4 bases, 6 bases remained unmatched. The DNA for the CDR3 is TGTGCCAGCAGTTTCTCGGGACAGGGAGGCTATGGCTACACCTTC. It encodes CASSFSGQGGYGYTF.

This clonotype was picked up a small number of times. The rearrangement joins TRBV6-1 to TRBJ2-1; D is unresolved. Per germline, CDR1 MNHNS and CDR2 SASEGT. The V end was cut by 5 bases, the J end by 7 bases, with 15 bases between. The CDR3 runs to 14 residues. CDR3 DNA: TGTGCCAGCAGTCCCCTTGGTAGGGATAATGAGCAGTTCTTC. Translation gives CASSPLGRDNEQFF.

This clonotype was seen at least ten times. The chain is built from TRBV20-1 and TRBJ1-2, with D unresolved. The V end was cut by 6 bases, the J end by 7 bases, with 18 bases between. The CDR3 runs to 13 residues. Germline V gene sequence: CDR1 DFQATT, CDR2 SNEGSKA (reference sequence). In DNA form, the CDR3 reads TGCAGTGCCCCGAGGAGTCTGATGGGTGGCTACACCTTC. Residues: CSAPRSLMGGYTF.

The chain couples TRBV10-1 to TRBJ2-5; TRBD2 might be the D (6 bases). The CDR3 sequence is 13 residues long. The germline gives CDR1 WNHNN, CDR2 SYGVQD (reference sequence). The V and J ends lost 4 bases and 5 bases respectively, with 11 bases between them. CDR3 in amino acids: CASSAGGRETQYF. CDR3 in DNA: TGCGCCAGCAGTGCCGGGGGACGGGAGACCCAGTACTTC.

This clonotype was seen many times. CDR3 region: CSVHGGSPPLNEQFF. The DNA for the CDR3 is TGCAGCGTCCACGGAGGGAGCCCCCCACTCAATGAGCAGTTCTTC. V is TRBV29-1 and J is TRBJ2-1, with a weak D call TRBD2 (6 bases). Trimming removed 6 bases at V and 6 bases at J, with 21 bases between. Germline assignment: CDR1 SQVTM and CDR2 ANQGSEA. This CDR3 has 15 amino acids.

A few counts support this clonotype. This could be a read error, since a much larger clone is one nucleotide away. V and J are TRBV20-1 and TRBJ2-7, with a tentative D call TRBD2 (6 bases). Germline CDR1 reads DFQATT; CDR2 reads SNEGSKA (reference sequence). This CDR3 region has 11 residues. The chain's CDR3 is CSAGTPAEQSF. As DNA, the CDR3 is TGCAGTGCCGGGACTCCGGCCGAGCAGTCCTTC.